Listed below are T cell receptor beta chains from one sample, sequenced in a study of shared T cell receptors in the human thymus. The data were produced by immunoSEQ multiplex PCR, yet TCRdb's version contains in-frame clones alone and is incomplete. The sample contains over 650,000 clones, approximately 89% of which appear only once. The sample was also linked to a second study, of human thymus T cells.

Sequencing was performed on thymocytes. The receptors were gathered from a boy in the first two years of life with a congenital heart defect. Each CDR3 is given with its conserved first and last residue. D genes are given only for firm matches. Clone size is shown for a subset of rows, as once, few, many or a class of expanded clone.

clone_size: few; j_call: TRBJ2-7; v_call: TRBV14; d_call: TRBD1; cdr3_aa: CASRDRGSYEQYF; cdr3_nt: TGTGCCAGCAGAGACAGGGGTTCCTACGAGCAGTACTTC
clone_size: NA; j_call: TRBJ2-3; v_call: TRBV5-4; d_call: NA; cdr3_aa: CASSFGREADTQYF; cdr3_nt: TGTGCCAGCAGCTTTGGCAGGGAGGCAGATACGCAGTATTTT
clone_size: NA; j_call: TRBJ1-5; v_call: TRBV4-1; d_call: NA; cdr3_aa: CASSQGRDISNQPQHF; cdr3_nt: TGCGCCAGCAGCCAAGGACGGGACATTAGCAATCAGCCCCAGCATTTT
clone_size: NA; j_call: TRBJ1-1; v_call: TRBV5-1; d_call: NA; cdr3_aa: CASSLERIREPAFF; cdr3_nt: TGCGCCAGCAGCTTGGAAAGAATCCGGGAGCCAGCTTTCTTT
clone_size: few; j_call: TRBJ2-7; v_call: TRBV6-6; d_call: NA; cdr3_aa: CAAGEGGEWEQYF; cdr3_nt: TGTGCCGCGGGGGAGGGGGGGGAATGGGAGCAGTACTTC
clone_size: few; j_call: TRBJ2-2; v_call: TRBV19; d_call: TRBD1; cdr3_aa: CASSGDRVLFF; cdr3_nt: TGTGCCAGTAGTGGCGACAGGGTGCTGTTTTTT
clone_size: NA; j_call: TRBJ2-1; v_call: TRBV25-1; d_call: NA; cdr3_aa: CASSEYIIDNEQFF; cdr3_nt: TGTGCCAGCAGTGAATATATAATAGACAATGAGCAGTTCTTC
clone_size: few; j_call: TRBJ1-6; v_call: TRBV4-1; d_call: NA; cdr3_aa: CASSPLPTTVNSPLHF; cdr3_nt: TGCGCCAGCAGCCCCCTCCCCACGACAGTCAATTCACCCCTCCACTTT
clone_size: NA; j_call: TRBJ2-7; v_call: TRBV28; d_call: NA; cdr3_aa: CASSLRGEQYF; cdr3_nt: TGTGCCAGCAGTTTAAGGGGAGAGCAGTACTTC
clone_size: NA; j_call: TRBJ1-6; v_call: TRBV19; d_call: TRBD1; cdr3_aa: CASTPTGGKDSPLHF; cdr3_nt: TGTGCCAGTACCCCGACAGGGGGAAAGGATTCACCCCTCCACTTT
clone_size: NA; j_call: TRBJ2-1; v_call: TRBV5-1; d_call: NA; cdr3_aa: CASSPPASLYSYNEQFF; cdr3_nt: TGCGCCAGCAGCCCCCCCGCAAGCCTTTACTCCTACAATGAGCAGTTCTTC
clone_size: NA; j_call: TRBJ2-7; v_call: TRBV27; d_call: NA; cdr3_aa: CASKGQSWAYEQYF; cdr3_nt: TGTGCCAGCAAAGGACAATCGTGGGCCTACGAGCAGTACTTC
clone_size: NA; j_call: TRBJ2-1; v_call: TRBV20-1; d_call: NA; cdr3_aa: CSASGSEQFF; cdr3_nt: TGCAGTGCTAGTGGGAGTGAGCAGTTCTTC
clone_size: NA; j_call: TRBJ2-3; v_call: TRBV10-3; d_call: NA; cdr3_aa: CAISGGGASDTQYF; cdr3_nt: TGTGCCATCAGTGGGGGGGGCGCATCAGATACGCAGTATTTT
clone_size: NA; j_call: TRBJ1-2; v_call: TRBV28; d_call: TRBD1; cdr3_aa: CASSTGRFPNYGYTF; cdr3_nt: TGTGCCAGCTCGACAGGGCGCTTCCCTAACTATGGCTACACCTTC
clone_size: NA; j_call: TRBJ2-3; v_call: TRBV14; d_call: NA; cdr3_aa: CASSLGTDTQYF; cdr3_nt: TGTGCCAGCAGCTTAGGCACAGATACGCAGTATTTT
clone_size: NA; j_call: TRBJ2-2; v_call: TRBV4-3; d_call: TRBD1; cdr3_aa: CASSQSQGAHTGELFF; cdr3_nt: TGCGCCAGCAGCCAATCTCAGGGGGCGCATACCGGGGAGCTGTTTTTT
clone_size: NA; j_call: TRBJ2-7; v_call: TRBV6-5; d_call: NA; cdr3_aa: CATGLPGEQYF; cdr3_nt: TGTGCTACAGGGTTACCGGGCGAGCAGTACTTC
clone_size: NA; j_call: TRBJ2-3; v_call: TRBV4-1; d_call: TRBD2; cdr3_aa: CASSQLTSGGSTDTQYF; cdr3_nt: TGCGCCAGCAGCCAGCTTACTAGCGGGGGAAGCACAGATACGCAGTATTTT
clone_size: NA; j_call: TRBJ2-5; v_call: TRBV5-4; d_call: TRBD1; cdr3_aa: CASRSFETGEETQYF; cdr3_nt: TGTGCCAGCAGATCTTTTGAGACAGGGGAAGAGACCCAGTACTTC
clone_size: NA; j_call: TRBJ2-7; v_call: TRBV5-8; d_call: NA; cdr3_aa: CASSRGLSAYEQYF; cdr3_nt: TGTGCCAGCAGCCGAGGACTATCTGCCTACGAGCAGTACTTC
clone_size: NA; j_call: TRBJ2-3; v_call: TRBV6-5; d_call: NA; cdr3_aa: CASSYSAGFRDTQYF; cdr3_nt: TGTGCCAGCAGTTACTCGGCCGGGTTTAGAGATACGCAGTATTTT
clone_size: NA; j_call: TRBJ2-7; v_call: TRBV15; d_call: TRBD2; cdr3_aa: CATSRDRGSGGASTYEQYF; cdr3_nt: TGTGCCACCAGCAGAGATAGGGGTAGCGGGGGGGCCTCTACCTACGAGCAGTACTTC
clone_size: NA; j_call: TRBJ1-2; v_call: TRBV4-3; d_call: NA; cdr3_aa: CASSQRRQRGSPPNYGYTF; cdr3_nt: TGCGCCAGCAGCCAAAGGAGGCAGCGAGGGAGTCCCCCTAACTATGGCTACACCTTC
clone_size: NA; j_call: TRBJ2-7; v_call: TRBV27; d_call: NA; cdr3_aa: CASSFAGPGDEQYF; cdr3_nt: TGTGCCAGCAGTTTTGCGGGCCCTGGTGACGAGCAGTACTTC
clone_size: NA; j_call: TRBJ2-4; v_call: TRBV5-6; d_call: TRBD2; cdr3_aa: CASSSGTSGTAKVQYF; cdr3_nt: TGTGCCAGCAGCTCCGGGACTAGCGGGACTGCCAAGGTTCAGTACTTC
clone_size: NA; j_call: TRBJ2-2; v_call: TRBV19; d_call: TRBD1; cdr3_aa: CASSNDRGAFTGELFF; cdr3_nt: TGTGCCAGTAGTAACGACAGGGGGGCGTTCACCGGGGAGCTGTTTTTT
clone_size: NA; j_call: TRBJ1-2; v_call: TRBV20-1; d_call: NA; cdr3_aa: CSARVQDGYTF; cdr3_nt: TGCAGTGCTAGAGTACAGGATGGCTACACCTTC
clone_size: NA; j_call: TRBJ1-1; v_call: TRBV27; d_call: TRBD1; cdr3_aa: CASRRTGRGHWAFF; cdr3_nt: TGTGCCAGCAGAAGGACAGGGCGAGGCCATTGGGCTTTCTTT
clone_size: NA; j_call: TRBJ2-2; v_call: TRBV11-1; d_call: TRBD1; cdr3_aa: CASSPGQSTTGELFF; cdr3_nt: TGTGCCAGCAGCCCGGGACAGTCCACCACCGGGGAGCTGTTTTTT
clone_size: once; j_call: TRBJ2-5; v_call: TRBV7-6; d_call: NA; cdr3_aa: CASSVGGAPETQYF; cdr3_nt: TGTGCCAGCAGCGTCGGAGGGGCCCCTGAGACCCAGTACTTC
clone_size: few; j_call: TRBJ1-3; v_call: TRBV5-4; d_call: TRBD1; cdr3_aa: CASSTGGQAGNTIYF; cdr3_nt: TGTGCCAGCAGCACGGGGGGACAGGCTGGAAACACCATATATTTT
clone_size: NA; j_call: TRBJ2-3; v_call: TRBV14; d_call: NA; cdr3_aa: CASSLKERTDTQYF; cdr3_nt: TGTGCCAGCAGCCTTAAGGAGCGGACAGATACGCAGTATTTT
clone_size: NA; j_call: TRBJ2-1; v_call: TRBV15; d_call: TRBD2; cdr3_aa: CATSRSSGGAYNEQFF; cdr3_nt: TGTGCCACCAGCAGATCAAGCGGGGGGGCCTACAATGAGCAGTTCTTC
clone_size: NA; j_call: TRBJ2-7; v_call: TRBV5-1; d_call: NA; cdr3_aa: CASSLFRGSFMVEQYF; cdr3_nt: TGCGCCAGCAGCTTGTTCAGGGGATCTTTTATGGTTGAGCAGTACTTC
clone_size: few; j_call: TRBJ2-1; v_call: TRBV25-1; d_call: NA; cdr3_aa: CASSPHDRYNEQFF; cdr3_nt: TGTGCCAGCAGTCCCCATGACAGATACAATGAGCAGTTCTTC
clone_size: NA; j_call: TRBJ2-3; v_call: TRBV6-5; d_call: NA; cdr3_aa: CASARGPPDTQYF; cdr3_nt: TGTGCCAGCGCAAGAGGGCCCCCAGATACGCAGTATTTT
clone_size: NA; j_call: TRBJ2-5; v_call: TRBV9; d_call: TRBD2; cdr3_aa: CASTPGGGSQETQYF; cdr3_nt: TGTGCCAGTACACCCGGGGGAGGGTCACAGGAGACCCAGTACTTC
clone_size: NA; j_call: TRBJ2-1; v_call: TRBV7-8; d_call: NA; cdr3_aa: CASSFGGPLEQFF; cdr3_nt: TGTGCCAGCAGCTTCGGGGGGCCCCTTGAGCAGTTCTTC
clone_size: NA; j_call: TRBJ2-2; v_call: TRBV28; d_call: TRBD1; cdr3_aa: CASSLDSTGTASNTGELFF; cdr3_nt: TGTGCCAGCAGTTTAGATAGTACGGGGACAGCCTCGAACACCGGGGAGCTGTTTTTT
clone_size: NA; j_call: TRBJ1-5; v_call: TRBV28; d_call: TRBD1; cdr3_aa: CASSLWDREDSNQPQHF; cdr3_nt: TGTGCCAGCAGTTTATGGGACAGGGAGGACAGCAATCAGCCCCAGCATTTT
clone_size: NA; j_call: TRBJ1-5; v_call: TRBV7-6; d_call: NA; cdr3_aa: CASSRGANQPQHF; cdr3_nt: TGTGCCAGCAGCCGGGGGGCCAATCAGCCCCAGCATTTT
clone_size: NA; j_call: TRBJ2-3; v_call: TRBV7-9; d_call: TRBD1; cdr3_aa: CASSTQPGQGTDTQYF; cdr3_nt: TGTGCCAGCAGCACCCAACCGGGACAGGGCACAGATACGCAGTATTTT
clone_size: NA; j_call: TRBJ1-5; v_call: TRBV5-8; d_call: TRBD1; cdr3_aa: CASSPGGSNQPQHF; cdr3_nt: TGTGCCAGCAGCCCAGGGGGGAGCAATCAGCCCCAGCATTTT
clone_size: NA; j_call: TRBJ1-5; v_call: TRBV7-2; d_call: NA; cdr3_aa: CASSSRRGQPQHF; cdr3_nt: TGTGCCAGCAGCTCGCGCAGGGGTCAGCCCCAGCATTTT
clone_size: NA; j_call: TRBJ2-3; v_call: TRBV4-1; d_call: TRBD2; cdr3_aa: CATSRGVEADTQYF; cdr3_nt: TGCGCCACCTCGCGGGGGGTTGAGGCAGATACGCAGTATTTT
clone_size: NA; j_call: TRBJ1-1; v_call: TRBV15; d_call: NA; cdr3_aa: CATSRDQNTEAFF; cdr3_nt: TGTGCCACCAGCAGAGACCAGAACACTGAAGCTTTCTTT
clone_size: NA; j_call: TRBJ2-2; v_call: TRBV30; d_call: NA; cdr3_aa: CAWSAVQGATGELFF; cdr3_nt: TGTGCCTGGAGTGCAGTTCAGGGCGCAACCGGGGAGCTGTTTTTT
clone_size: NA; j_call: TRBJ1-1; v_call: TRBV30; d_call: NA; cdr3_aa: CACRRTEAFF; cdr3_nt: TGTGCCTGCCGTCGCACTGAAGCTTTCTTT
clone_size: NA; j_call: TRBJ2-2; v_call: TRBV4-2; d_call: NA; cdr3_aa: CASSQDRGGDTGELFF; cdr3_nt: TGTGCCAGCAGCCAAGATAGGGGGGGCGATACCGGGGAGCTGTTTTTT
clone_size: NA; j_call: TRBJ1-1; v_call: TRBV30; d_call: NA; cdr3_aa: CAWSVRLGAQAFF; cdr3_nt: TGTGCCTGGAGTGTCAGATTAGGGGCCCAAGCTTTCTTT
clone_size: NA; j_call: TRBJ2-3; v_call: TRBV13; d_call: NA; cdr3_aa: CASSLKTIRGTDTQYF; cdr3_nt: TGTGCCAGCAGCTTAAAAACAATCCGGGGGACAGATACGCAGTATTTT
clone_size: NA; j_call: TRBJ2-2; v_call: TRBV4-2; d_call: NA; cdr3_aa: CASSQDPSTGELFF; cdr3_nt: TGTGCCAGCAGCCAAGATCCGAGCACCGGGGAGCTGTTTTTT